This TCR beta chain was observed in a study of identical twins. From the 5' RACE reads, TCRdb called clonotypes with MiXCR, one entry per CDR3 protein. The sample lists some 250,000 distinct CDR3 sequences; roughly 13% were seen once. Study conclusions and caveats: These conclusions were based on statistical analysis (cross-sectional, not following the same donors).

This clonotype appeared a single time. Its antigen is not known. Germline V gives CDR1 SGHAT, CDR2 FQNNGV. V lost 0 bases and J 3 bases, leaving 9 bases between the germline ends. The CDR3 sequence is 16 residues long. In addition, the sample was reused for a study of yellow fever vaccine responses in identical twins. From that report: Reportedly, the response of twins' T cells to the vaccine seemed partly convergent, partly personalized.

The specimen was memory (CD45RO+) T cells sorted from blood. The V and J genes are TRBV11-2 and TRBJ2-6; D is uncertain. The sequence was obtained from a young woman in good health. This chain's CDR3 is CASSLDVLSGANVLTF. The CDR3 DNA reads as TGTGCCAGCAGCTTAGACGTGTTAAGTGGGGCCAACGTCCTGACTTTC.